The 21 T cell receptor beta chains below were found in one sample sequenced in a study of T-cell memory formation after mild COVID-19. TCRdb itself ran the 5' RACE reads through MiXCR, one entry per CDR3 protein. The sample holds about 260,000 distinct CDR3 sequences; approximately 15% are singletons and the top ten take approximately 20%. Sequenced material: PBMCs or a T cell subset sorted from them (not recorded which). All receptors derive from a man between 18 and 29 years old who had mild COVID-19 (a few samples of this study predate the infection). Cell type and time point are not known.

CDR3 in amino acids: CASSGRANNEQFF. For the CDR3, the DNA is TGTGCCAGCAGTGGTCGGGCCAACAATGAGCAGTTCTTC. The rearrangement links TRBV7-2 to TRBJ2-1, with D unclear. CDR1 is SGHTA and CDR2 is FQGNSA in the germline V gene. The CDR3 covers 13 residues. V lost 6 bases to trimming and J lost 5 bases, with 11 bases between them.

This chain connects TRBV20-1 to TRBJ2-1, with unresolved D. Germline V gene sequence: CDR1 DFQATT, CDR2 SNEGSKA (reference sequence). There are 14 residues in the CDR3. V lost 3 bases, J lost 3 bases, and 12 bases lay in between. CDR3 DNA: TGCAGTGCTAGTTTTCCGCCCAGCTACAATGAGCAGTTCTTC. Protein product: CSASFPPSYNEQFF.

Remarks on this clonotype: Compared with germline, one end of the junction differs, possibly owing to a read error. V usage is TRBV7-3 and J usage is TRBJ2-5; D might be TRBD2 (5 bases). Germline V CDR1 and CDR2: SGHTA, FQGTGA. The CDR3 runs 16 residues. The CDR3 nucleotides are TGTGCCAGCAGCCTAACCGGAGGCATTTATCAAGAGACCCAGTACTTC. Amino acid sequence: CASSLTGGIYQETQYF.

This clonotype has more than one count but fewer than ten. The V gene is TRBV2, the J gene TRBJ2-3, with a weak D call TRBD1 (6 bases). V lost 8 bases, J lost 1 base, and 7 bases lay in between. This CDR3 is 12 amino acids long. CDR1 SNHLY and CDR2 FYNNEI come from the germline V gene. CDR3 nucleotides: TGTGCCAGCCGACAGGGCACAGATACGCAGTATTTT. It translates to CASRQGTDTQYF.

This clonotype was seen many times. This chain links TRBV12-3 or TRBV12-4 with TRBJ2-2; tentatively, D is TRBD1 or TRBD2 (7 bases each). V was pared by 5 bases and J by 2 bases, with 18 bases between. The CDR3 spans 17 residues. The CDR3 region is CASSPSGGEINTGELFF. The CDR3 region has the DNA TGTGCCAGCAGTCCCTCAGGGGGGGAGATCAACACCGGGGAGCTGTTTTTT.

This clonotype has just a few counts. This chain joins TRBV5-1 and TRBJ2-5; D not resolved. Per the germline V gene, CDR1 is SGHRS and CDR2 is YFSETQ. Trimming stripped 0 bases from V and 4 bases from J, with 10 bases between. CDR3 length equals 14 residues. In nucleotides, the CDR3 is TGCGCCAGCAGCTTGGATGCAGGCTTAGAGACCCAGTACTTC. Protein: CASSLDAGLETQYF.

This clonotype has a handful of counts. V gene TRBV14 combines with J gene TRBJ2-6; D gene uncertain. The CDR3 is 14 residues long. Trimming shortened V by 2 bases and J by 0 bases, and 2 bases separated the two germline ends. Per the germline V gene, CDR1 is SGHDN and CDR2 is FVKESK. The CDR3 is CASSQFSGANVLTF. The CDR3 coding sequence is TGTGCCAGCAGCCAATTCTCTGGGGCCAACGTCCTGACTTTC.

As regards this clonotype: The junction differs from germline at one of its ends, possibly a read error. V and J are TRBV12-5 and TRBJ1-2; TRBD1 might be the D (5 bases). The CDR3 totals 12 residues. Germline V gives CDR1 LGHNT, CDR2 FRNRAP. The CDR3 DNA follows: TGTGCGAGTGGCTCCGGGACTCTTGGCTACACCTTC. It is translated as CASGSGTLGYTF.

The chain links TRBV7-9 to TRBJ2-7; 7 nucleotides agree with TRBD1. From germline, CDR1 is SEHNR and CDR2 FQNEAQ (reference sequence). The J segment lost 6 bases and the V segment lost 4 bases, leaving 18 bases of the junction unmatched. This CDR3 has 17 residues. CDR3 nucleotides: TGTGCCAGCAGCTCCTCGACGACAGGGTGGGGAATTGGCGAGCAGTACGTC. Translation gives CASSSSTTGWGIGEQYV.

This clonotype has a handful of counts. The chain links TRBV24-1 to TRBJ2-1, with a tentative D call TRBD2 (6 bases). The CDR3 sequence is 16 residues long. V was cut by 4 bases and J by 5 bases, with 17 bases left in between. Germline CDR1 KGHDR, CDR2 SFDVKD. The DNA of the CDR3 is TGTGCCACCAGTGACCCCCGGAGGAGGGCTGACAATGAGCAGTTCTTC. Translation gives CATSDPRRRADNEQFF.

The chain joins TRBV7-8 to TRBJ1-2; the D is unclear. The CDR3 length is 13 residues. Germline loops: CDR1 SGHVS, CDR2 FQNEAQ. Trimming took off 5 bases at V and 8 bases at J, with 15 bases between the two ends. The DNA for the CDR3 is TGTGCCAGCAGCCCCGAGTGGGATCAGGGCTACACCTTC. This translates into CASSPEWDQGYTF.

The chain is built from TRBV6-2 or TRBV6-3 and TRBJ2-1; TRBD1 matches at 9 bases. CDR3 length: 15 residues. Trimming removed 4 bases from V and 4 bases from J; junction bases left unmatched: 5. CDR1 and CDR2 from the germline V gene are MNHEY and SVGEGT. In DNA, the CDR3 is TGTGCCAGCAGTTGGGGGACAGGGAAGTACAATGAGCAGTTCTTC. This sequence encodes CASSWGTGKYNEQFF.

This clonotype was detected a few times. The chain recombines TRBV19 with TRBJ1-3; D remains unclear. CDR3 size: 14 residues. The V and J ends lost 5 bases and 4 bases respectively, with 12 bases between them. Germline V gene sequence: CDR1 LNHDA, CDR2 SQIVND (reference sequence). The DNA for the CDR3 is TGTGCCAGTAGTCCGGCGGCTTTCGGAAACACCATATATTTT. Its protein product is CASSPAAFGNTIYF.

The CDR3 nucleotides read TGCGCCAGCAGCCAAGACCGGGCGGGACTAGCGTTGGGCACAGATACGCAGTATTTT. Its protein product is CASSQDRAGLALGTDTQYF. V gene TRBV4-1 combines with J gene TRBJ2-3; TRBD2 aligns across 10 bases. Unmatched junction bases numbered 10, after V lost 0 bases and J lost 1 base. Per germline, CDR1 MGHRA and CDR2 YSYEKL. The CDR3 is 19 residues long.

A few counts support this clonotype. The gene calls are TRBV27 and TRBJ1-2; D is unclear. Per the germline V gene, CDR1 is MNHEY and CDR2 is SMNVEV (reference sequence). CDR3 length: 16 amino acids. V was pared by 4 bases and J by 2 bases, with 17 bases between. This CDR3 is CASSWLEEGLNYGYTF. CDR3 DNA: TGTGCCAGCAGTTGGCTTGAGGAAGGGCTAAACTATGGCTACACCTTC.

This clonotype was picked up a small number of times. The J gene is TRBJ2-5, the V gene TRBV10-3, with 8 bases identical to TRBD1. The CDR3 contains 15 residues. CDR1 is ENHRY and CDR2 is SYGVKD in the germline V gene. The V gene end was trimmed by 2 bases and the J gene end by 5 bases; junction bases not matched to a gene: 7. The CDR3 sequence: CAISELDRAEETQYF. The DNA for the CDR3 is TGTGCCATCAGTGAGCTGGACAGGGCTGAGGAGACCCAGTACTTC.

This clonotype was found a few times. The CDR3 DNA follows: TGTGCCAGCCGTTTGGATTTGAACGAGCAGTACTTC. Translation: CASRLDLNEQYF. The rearrangement joins TRBV5-4 to TRBJ2-7; no firm D call. In germline, CDR1 is SGHNT, CDR2 YYREEE (reference sequence). The CDR3 sequence is 12 residues long. Trimming took off 7 bases at V and 5 bases at J, with 13 bases between the two ends.

This clonotype was counted between two and nine times. The gene calls are TRBV7-2 and TRBJ2-3; D is unclear. Per the germline V gene, CDR1 is SGHTA and CDR2 is FQGNSA. V was clipped by 4 bases and J by 4 bases, with 12 bases between them. CDR3 length equals 14 residues. CDR3 DNA: TGTGCCAGCAGCTCAAGTCTAGGTCCAGATACGCAGTATTTT. It codes for CASSSSLGPDTQYF.

This clonotype was observed many times. The V and J genes are TRBV10-2 and TRBJ2-3; D gene unclear. Germline loops: CDR1 WSHSY, CDR2 SAAADI. The CDR3 is 13 residues long. The V and J ends lost 7 bases and 4 bases respectively, with 12 bases between them. DNA for the CDR3: TGCGCCAGCACGAGTGGCGGAGCAGATACGCAGTATTTT. Amino acid sequence: CASTSGGADTQYF.

This sequence joins TRBV6-5 and TRBJ1-5, with D uncertain. Germline V gene sequence: CDR1 MNHEY, CDR2 SVGAGI. The germline V and J ends were trimmed by 0 bases and 0 bases, with 6 bases remaining between them. The CDR3 is 15 amino acids. CDR3 coding DNA: TGTGCCAGCAGTTACTCCGGGAATAGCAATCAGCCCCAGCATTTT. This gives the protein CASSYSGNSNQPQHF.

This clonotype was picked up a small number of times. This chain uses TRBV12-3 or TRBV12-4 with TRBJ1-4; D uncertain. The germline V and J ends were trimmed by 7 bases and 7 bases, with 10 bases remaining between them. The CDR3 loop spans 12 amino acids. Here the CDR3 DNA reads TGTGCCAGCACCCTGGGTGGTGAAAAACTGTTTTTT. Protein product: CASTLGGEKLFF.